This T cell receptor (beta chain) is from a study of T cell responses to AZD1222 COVID-19 vaccine. Overall study results and limits: Clonal diversity may have been underestimated in mostly white British donors. Unmutated variant regions are reportedly the target of nearly half of TCRs that are spike-specific. All repertoire sampling was performed exclusively after the peak T cell response.

Pooled together were second doses at about 4 or about 12 weeks. As to this clone: Its antigen is as yet unknown.

Measured with immunoSEQ multiplex PCR; TCRdb has only the in-frame clones, and not every one. The data contain under 150,000 clones, roughly nine tenths of them singletons. The CDR3 loop spans 16 amino acids. V was pared by 4 bases and J by 5 bases, with 6 bases of the junction left unmatched. Germline CDR1 SGHRS, CDR2 YFSETQ. V and J are TRBV5-1 and TRBJ1-6; 10 nucleotides align to TRBD1. The material sequenced was peripheral blood, taken 28 days after the second AZD1222 dose. The sequence came from an adult who received the AZD1222 COVID-19 vaccine. The CDR3 bases are TGCGCCAGCAGCGGGGGACAGGGGAACCATAATTCACCCCTCCACTTT. This translates into CASSGGQGNHNSPLHF.